What follows are 13 T cell receptor beta chains derived from one specimen sequenced in a study of long-term antiretroviral therapy in people with HIV (dated by TCRdb to the early 2020s). The immunoSEQ hsTCRB v3.0 assay was used at survey level resolution for TRB variable region sequencing. TCRdb retrieved this table from immuneACCESS and kept in-frame rearrangements only. Not all clones are present; in checked studies, unresolved V genes account for under half, and no reason is known for the remainder. The sample has around 18,000 clones on record, about nine tenths of them singletons. The ten largest clonotypes hold more than 9% of the sample. This sample comprised unsorted PBMCs, obtained 3 years after starting antiretroviral therapy. These TCRs come from a man aged 45 to 65 with HIV.

The V gene is TRBV9, the J gene TRBJ2-7, with 7 nucleotides matching TRBD2. This CDR3 is 15 amino acids long. Germline V gene sequence: CDR1 SGDLS, CDR2 YYNGEE. The junction had 4 bases not matched to a gene; V was cut back by 0 bases and J by 1 base. The CDR3 region is CASSVAGGKSYEQYF. The DNA for the CDR3 is TGTGCCAGCAGCGTAGCCGGGGGGAAATCCTACGAGCAGTACTTC.

The rearrangement links TRBV7-9 to TRBJ1-2; D is uncertain. This CDR3 is built from 12 residues. Germline CDR1 reads SEHNR; CDR2 reads FQNEAQ (reference sequence). Trimming removed 3 bases from V and 7 bases from J, with 9 bases in between. This CDR3 is CASSLGMSGYTF. The CDR3 DNA sequence: TGTGCCAGCAGCTTGGGAATGAGTGGCTACACCTTC.

The V gene is TRBV10-1, the J gene TRBJ2-2; perhaps TRBD1 as D (5 bases). V was shortened by 5 bases and J by 6 bases, with 13 bases between the two germline ends. In germline, CDR1 is WNHNN, CDR2 SYGVQD (reference sequence). The CDR3 runs 14 residues. The CDR3 DNA follows: TGCGCCAGCAGTTGGACACGCGAGGCCGGGGAGCTGTTTTTT. Protein sequence: CASSWTREAGELFF.

The chain couples TRBV4-1 to TRBJ2-1; TRBD1 might be the D (5 bases). Germline-derived CDR1 and CDR2 are MGHRA and YSYEKL. This CDR3 region has 11 residues. The V end lost 8 bases, the J end lost 6 bases, and 8 bases lay between the germline ends. CDR3 sequence reads: CASQGVNEQFF. Written as DNA, the CDR3 is TGCGCCAGCCAAGGGGTCAATGAGCAGTTCTTC.

The sample holds one count of this clone. V is TRBV5-4 and J is TRBJ2-7; D unresolved. The length of the CDR3 is 16 residues. V lost 0 bases and J lost 2, with 15 bases in between. Per the germline V gene, CDR1 is SGHNT and CDR2 is YYREEE (reference sequence). The DNA of the CDR3 is TGTGCCAGCAGCTTGGAGGTTGTGGACCCTGCCTACGAGCAGTACTTC. Amino acids: CASSLEVVDPAYEQYF.

The chain uses TRBV7-8 and TRBJ2-1; 9 bases map to TRBD2. Trimming cost V 1 base and J 8 bases; bases outside gene matches: 9. Germline V lookup: CDR1 SGHVS, CDR2 FQNEAQ. The CDR3 covers 16 residues. The CDR3 bases are TGTGCCAGCAGCTTAGGGGCGGGGGGGCCTTCCGATGAGCAGTTCTTC. Protein product: CASSLGAGGPSDEQFF.

This sequence joins TRBV2 and TRBJ2-3; 10 bases match TRBD1. With 6 bases clipped from V and 5 bases from J, the junction kept 8 bases outside the gene matches. Germline CDR1 SNHLY, CDR2 FYNNEI. The CDR3 has 15 amino acids. The CDR3 DNA sequence: TGTGCCAGCAGCAGGGGACAGGGGATTGAAGATACGCAGTATTTT. Its protein product is CASSRGQGIEDTQYF.

The chain recombines TRBV7-2 with TRBJ1-4, with 9 bases aligning to TRBD1. V lost 2 bases and J lost 17; bases outside the gene matches: 9. The CDR3 sequence is 13 residues long. Looked up from germline, CDR1 is SGHTA and CDR2 is FQGNSA. The CDR3 DNA is TGTGCCAGCAGCTTAAGTGGGGACAGGGAAGGATTTTTT. Protein: CASSLSGDREGFF.

The chain is built from TRBV5-1 and TRBJ2-5, with 10 bases aligning to TRBD2. Germline CDR1 SGHRS, CDR2 YFSETQ. The CDR3 has 15 amino acids. J was trimmed by 6 bases and V by 0 bases; bases with no gene match: 5. CDR3 sequence reads: CASSLESGGGKTQYF. The DNA of the CDR3 is TGCGCCAGCAGCTTGGAAAGCGGGGGGGGCAAGACCCAGTACTTC.

The V and J genes are TRBV5-1 and TRBJ2-7; 8 bases align to TRBD2. The germline CDR1 and CDR2 sequences are SGHRS and YFSETQ. There are 13 residues in the CDR3. With V trimmed by 4 bases and J by 3 bases, 3 bases remained unmatched. The CDR3 is CASSDGGDYEQYF. The CDR3 DNA reads TGCGCCAGCAGCGACGGGGGGGACTACGAGCAGTACTTC.

J is TRBJ2-2 and V is TRBV27, with a possible D match to TRBD2 (7 bases). The CDR3 spans 14 residues. Germline V gene data show CDR1 as MNHEY and CDR2 as SMNVEV (reference sequence). V gave up 6 bases and J gave up 1 base, with 9 bases separating them. The CDR3 DNA sequence: TGTGCCAGCAGGAGGGGGGGGAACACCGGGGAGCTGTTTTTT. This codes for CASRRGGNTGELFF.

The chain combines TRBV5-1 with TRBJ2-2; 7 nucleotides match TRBD1. V was pared by 5 bases and J by 4 bases, with 5 bases of the junction left unmatched. Germline CDR1 SGHRS, CDR2 YFSETQ. The CDR3 is made up of 14 amino acids. For the CDR3, the DNA is TGCGCCAGCAGGACGGGACAGACCACCGGGGAGCTGTTTTTT. Its protein product is CASRTGQTTGELFF.

This clone was seen once. The J gene is TRBJ2-7, the V gene TRBV5-1, with D possibly matching TRBD1 (5 bases). CDR3 length equals 13 residues. Trimming stripped 1 base from V and 6 bases from J, with 11 bases between. Germline V gives CDR1 SGHRS, CDR2 YFSETQ. In nucleotides, the CDR3 is TGCGCCAGCAGCTTGAATCAGGGTCGCGAGCAGTACTTC. This gives the protein CASSLNQGREQYF.